This is a list of T cell receptor beta chains from one sample in a study of blood T cell repertoires in COVID-19. Method: immunoSEQ multiplex PCR; TCRdb's copy keeps in-frame clones and lacks some. Of about 140,000 clones in the sample, roughly four fifths were seen once. Sequencing was carried out using peripheral blood. The receptors here all came from a woman of 80 years or more with acute or convalescent COVID-19. CDR3s include the opening cysteine and the closing phenylalanine or tryptophan. A D gene is named only where the DNA matches it firmly. Only some rows state a clone size, as once, few, many or a class for expanded clones.

J: TRBJ1-6
V: TRBV5-1
D: NA
size: NA
CDR3: CASSVYPREKNSPLHF
DNA: TGCGCCAGCAGCGTATACCCCCGGGAGAAGAATTCACCCCTCCACTTT

J: TRBJ1-1
V: TRBV5-6
D: NA
size: NA
CDR3: CASSFQDGEAFF
DNA: TGTGCCAGCAGCTTTCAGGATGGGGAGGCTTTCTTT

J: TRBJ2-7
V: TRBV28
D: NA
size: NA
CDR3: CASSLSRAYEQYF
DNA: TGTGCCAGCAGTTTGAGCAGGGCCTACGAGCAGTACTTC

J: TRBJ1-6
V: TRBV6-1
D: NA
size: NA
CDR3: CASSEFGTQQGPLHF
DNA: TGTGCCAGCAGTGAATTCGGGACCCAACAGGGACCCCTCCACTTT

J: TRBJ1-4
V: TRBV19
D: NA
size: NA
CDR3: CASSKTGLPVVTNEKLFF
DNA: TGTGCCAGTAGCAAAACGGGACTCCCAGTGGTGACTAATGAAAAACTGTTTTTT

J: TRBJ2-7
V: TRBV28
D: NA
size: NA
CDR3: CASSVSGVTYFFLYF
DNA: TGTGCCAGCAGTGTGTCAGGGGTAACCTATTTTTTTCTGTACTTC

J: TRBJ2-3
V: TRBV7-9
D: TRBD2
size: NA
CDR3: CASSLPGSGGADTQYF
DNA: TGTGCCAGCAGCCTTCCGGGTAGCGGGGGGGCGGATACGCAGTATTTT

J: TRBJ1-4
V: TRBV5-6
D: NA
size: NA
CDR3: CASSPGIINEKLFF
DNA: TGTGCCAGCAGCCCAGGGATTATAAATGAAAAACTGTTTTTT

J: TRBJ2-5
V: TRBV5-1
D: TRBD2
size: NA
CDR3: CASSEPSGGSETQYF
DNA: TGCGCCAGCAGCGAACCTAGCGGGGGTTCAGAGACCCAGTACTTC

J: TRBJ2-1
V: TRBV14
D: NA
size: NA
CDR3: CASSQKWADYESIEQFF
DNA: TGTGCCAGCAGCCAGAAGTGGGCCGATTACGAATCGATTGAGCAGTTCTTC

J: TRBJ2-2
V: TRBV19
D: TRBD1
size: few
CDR3: CASKPRGHTGELFF
DNA: TGTGCCAGTAAGCCCAGGGGGCATACCGGGGAGCTGTTTTTT

J: TRBJ1-5
V: TRBV2
D: TRBD1
size: NA
CDR3: CASSELQGQNQPQHF
DNA: TGTGCCAGCAGTGAACTTCAGGGACAGAATCAGCCCCAGCATTTT

J: TRBJ1-4
V: TRBV2
D: TRBD1
size: once
CDR3: CASSVGRGREKLFF
DNA: TGTGCCAGCAGTGTTGGCAGGGGGCGTGAAAAACTGTTTTTT

J: TRBJ2-5
V: TRBV6-1
D: TRBD1
size: NA
CDR3: CASSVQGRTGLQETQYF
DNA: TGTGCCAGCAGTGTACAGGGGCGCACGGGGTTACAAGAGACCCAGTACTTC

J: TRBJ2-7
V: TRBV6-1
D: NA
size: once
CDR3: CASSDSPYEQYF
DNA: TGTGCCAGCAGTGACAGTCCCTACGAGCAGTACTTC

J: TRBJ2-3
V: TRBV19
D: TRBD2
size: once
CDR3: CASSIPGLAGPSTDTQYF
DNA: TGTGCCAGTAGTATACCGGGACTAGCGGGACCTAGCACAGATACGCAGTATTTT

J: TRBJ1-3
V: TRBV10-3
D: NA
size: NA
CDR3: CAISEVKRTNTIYF
DNA: TGTGCCATCAGTGAAGTTAAGCGAACAAACACCATATATTTT

J: TRBJ1-5
V: TRBV5-8
D: NA
size: NA
CDR3: CASSLNYGEGSNQPQHF
DNA: TGTGCCAGCAGCTTGAATTACGGGGAGGGAAGCAATCAGCCCCAGCATTTT

J: TRBJ2-3
V: TRBV14
D: NA
size: NA
CDR3: CASSPSRGSHTDTQYF
DNA: TGTGCCAGCAGCCCCTCGCGTGGGAGTCACACAGATACGCAGTATTTT

J: TRBJ1-6
V: TRBV7-9
D: NA
size: NA
CDR3: CASSFTTPPLHF
DNA: TGTGCCAGCAGCTTCACAACCCCACCCCTCCACTTT

J: TRBJ1-1
V: TRBV20-1
D: NA
size: NA
CDR3: CSASAGGGWVNTEAFF
DNA: TGCAGTGCTAGTGCGGGGGGCGGTTGGGTGAACACTGAAGCTTTCTTT

J: TRBJ1-2
V: TRBV9
D: NA
size: once
CDR3: CASSVDNRFNYGYTF
DNA: TGTGCCAGCAGCGTAGACAACAGATTTAACTATGGCTACACCTTC

J: TRBJ1-1
V: TRBV6-1
D: NA
size: NA
CDR3: CASSDGGGQGAFF
DNA: TGTGCCAGCAGTGATGGGGGGGGGCAGGGAGCTTTCTTT

J: TRBJ1-1
V: TRBV7-9
D: TRBD1
size: NA
CDR3: CASSPFTGVNTEAFF
DNA: TGTGCCAGCAGCCCATTCACAGGGGTAAACACTGAAGCTTTCTTT

J: TRBJ1-1
V: TRBV2
D: TRBD1
size: once
CDR3: CASRYGTGGGKNTEAFF
DNA: TGTGCCAGCAGGTACGGGACAGGGGGAGGGAAGAACACTGAAGCTTTCTTT

J: TRBJ1-2
V: TRBV2
D: NA
size: few
CDR3: CASRPPGGYNYGYTF
DNA: TGTGCCAGCAGGCCCCCGGGGGGGTACAACTATGGCTACACCTTC

J: TRBJ2-2
V: TRBV3-1/TRBV3-2
D: NA
size: once
CDR3: CASSQGGTGKSGELFF
DNA: TGTGCCAGCAGCCAAGGCGGAACAGGGAAGTCCGGGGAGCTGTTTTTT

J: TRBJ2-7
V: TRBV6-5
D: TRBD1
size: NA
CDR3: CASRQGQGAYEQYF
DNA: TGTGCCAGCAGACAAGGACAGGGGGCCTACGAGCAGTACTTC

J: TRBJ1-5
V: TRBV19
D: NA
size: once
CDR3: CASTDSNQPQHF
DNA: TGTGCCAGCACAGACAGCAATCAGCCCCAGCATTTT

J: TRBJ2-3
V: TRBV2
D: TRBD2
size: NA
CDR3: CASSEALAGGFTDTQYF
DNA: TGTGCCAGCAGTGAAGCTTTAGCGGGAGGGTTCACAGATACGCAGTATTTT

J: TRBJ1-6
V: TRBV3-1/TRBV3-2
D: NA
size: NA
CDR3: CASSQGASHSPLHF
DNA: TGTGCCAGCAGCCAAGGAGCAAGTCATTCACCCCTCCACTTT

J: TRBJ1-1
V: TRBV7-2
D: TRBD1
size: NA
CDR3: CASSGQGPGTEAFF
DNA: TGTGCCAGCAGTGGACAGGGACCGGGTACTGAAGCTTTCTTT

J: TRBJ2-3
V: TRBV2
D: NA
size: NA
CDR3: CASSEGSVEDTQYF
DNA: TGTGCCAGCAGTGAAGGTAGTGTAGAGGATACGCAGTATTTT

J: TRBJ2-2
V: TRBV15
D: NA
size: few
CDR3: CATSRDTVSLARRNTGELFF
DNA: TGTGCCACCAGCAGAGATACCGTCTCGCTGGCCCGCCGGAACACCGGGGAGCTGTTTTTT

J: TRBJ1-6
V: TRBV4-2
D: NA
size: NA
CDR3: CASSHSPGASYNSPLHF
DNA: TGTGCCAGCAGCCATTCTCCTGGGGCGTCCTATAATTCACCCCTCCACTTT